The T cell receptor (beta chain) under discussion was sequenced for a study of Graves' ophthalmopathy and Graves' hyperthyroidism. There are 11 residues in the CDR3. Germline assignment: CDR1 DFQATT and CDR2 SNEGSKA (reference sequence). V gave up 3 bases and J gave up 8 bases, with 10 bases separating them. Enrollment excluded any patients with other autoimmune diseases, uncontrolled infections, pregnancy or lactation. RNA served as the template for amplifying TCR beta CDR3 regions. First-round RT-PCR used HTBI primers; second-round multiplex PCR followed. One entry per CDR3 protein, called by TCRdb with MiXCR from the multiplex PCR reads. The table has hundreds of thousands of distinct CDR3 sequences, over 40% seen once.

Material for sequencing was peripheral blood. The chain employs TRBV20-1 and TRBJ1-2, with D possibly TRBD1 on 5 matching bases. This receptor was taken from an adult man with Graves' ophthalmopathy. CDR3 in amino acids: CSASGGWGYTF. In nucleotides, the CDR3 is TGCAGTGCTAGCGGGGGATGGGGCTACACCTTC.